This TCR beta chain was documented in a study of T cell responses to AZD1222 COVID-19 vaccine. Findings and limits, study-wide: White British donors predominated, females outnumbered males, and clonal diversity was possibly underestimated.

The length of the CDR3 is 15 residues. Per germline, CDR1 SGHRS and CDR2 YFSETQ. Unmatched junction bases numbered 3, after V lost 0 bases and J lost 3 bases. This clone has only one observation. Its specificity is unknown. It was second doses at about 4 or about 12 weeks that were pooled. The assay was immunoSEQ multiplex PCR, and TCRdb's table has in-frame clones only and misses some. The sample has around 130,000 clones, approximately 90% seen once. The input for sequencing was peripheral blood, taken 28 days after the second AZD1222 dose. The clonotype originates from an adult who received the AZD1222 COVID-19 vaccine. The V and J genes are TRBV5-1 and TRBJ1-1; TRBD1 aligns across 9 bases. The DNA of the CDR3 is TGCGCCAGCAGCTTGGGGGACAGGGATTACACTGAAGCTTTCTTT. As protein: CASSLGDRDYTEAFF.